The clone carrying this T cell receptor beta chain appeared many times. Disease duration was under 3 months in the ophthalmopathy patients, who also had a Clinical Activity Score of at least 3 and a NOSPECS grade of at least 4. Patients with uncontrolled infections, other autoimmune diseases, pregnancy or lactation were excluded. Regions amplified from RNA transcripts were the TCR beta CDR3 regions. RT-PCR in the first round (using the HTBI primer set) targeted the TCR CDR3. MiXCR, run by TCRdb on the multiplex PCR reads, gives a single entry per CDR3 protein. The sample lists about 500,000 distinct CDR3 sequences, roughly a sixth occurring once. The sample belongs to a study of T cells in Graves' hyperthyroidism and ophthalmopathy. The ends were cut back, 3 bases at V and 0 bases at J, with 15 bases in the middle. Germline CDR1 and CDR2: SNHLY and FYNNEI. The CDR3 has 18 amino acids.

The source material was blood. The clonotype comes from a woman younger than 45 with Graves' ophthalmopathy. The chain recombines TRBV2 with TRBJ2-6; D possibly corresponds to TRBD1 (5 bases). The CDR3 is CASSEAGMGPSGANVLTF. CDR3 nucleotide sequence: TGTGCCAGCAGTGAGGCAGGGATGGGTCCCTCTGGGGCCAACGTCCTGACTTTC. The complete variable domain, with remaining parts taken from reference TRBV2 and TRBJ2-6, reads EPEVTQTPSHQVTQMGQEVILRCVPISNHLYFYWYRQILGQKVEFLVSFYNNEISEKSEIFDDQFSVERPDGSNFTLKIRSTKLEDSAMYFCASSEAGMGPSGANVLTFGAGSRLTVL.